This T cell receptor (beta chain) was obtained from a study of control samples from healthy donors and cancer patients. This clone was seen many times. TCRdb's copy holds only in-frame clones and misses some; the assay was immunoSEQ multiplex PCR. The sample lists 84,000 or so clones; roughly 89% were seen once. The CDR3 consists of 15 residues. Germline CDR1 is MNHNS and CDR2 is SASEGT. V was shortened by 0 bases and J by 0 bases, with 6 bases between the two germline ends. The V gene is TRBV6-1, the J gene TRBJ1-5; TRBD1 is a possible D gene (6 bases). Material: blood. The clonotype was recovered from a man between 45 and 60 years old in good health. CDR3 in amino acids: CASSEAGHSNQPQHF. CDR3 in DNA: TGTGCCAGCAGTGAAGCGGGACATAGCAATCAGCCCCAGCATTTT.